This passage covers 4 T cell receptor beta chains from one sample sequenced in a study of CD8+ T cells in alopecia areata. Treatment reported: oral pan-JAK inhibitor, 5-10 mg twice daily. RNA extraction was followed by reverse transcription into cDNA, which acted as the sequencing template. Assay used: immunoSEQ multiplex PCR; TCRdb lists only in-frame clones, some missing. The sample carries a few hundred thousand clones, 66% recorded once. The sample in question was CD4+ T cells sorted from blood, obtained at week 44, from a patient treated with tofacitinib. The receptors were gathered from a human donor with alopecia areata.

The rearrangement uses TRBV7-9 and TRBJ1-6; D may be TRBD1 (6 bases). Trimming shortened V by 3 bases and J by 6 bases, and 15 bases separated the two germline ends. Germline assignment: CDR1 SEHNR and CDR2 FQNEAQ (reference sequence). CDR3 size: 16 residues. This CDR3 reads CASSFSPGQVNSPLHF. The CDR3 coding sequence is TGTGCCAGCAGCTTCTCGCCGGGACAAGTTAATTCACCCCTCCACTTT.

The gene calls are TRBV11-2 and TRBJ2-5; 8 bases match TRBD2. Germline lookup yields CDR1 SGHAT and CDR2 FQNNGV. The trim removed 4 bases at V and 4 bases at J, leaving 8 bases unmatched. The CDR3 is 15 residues long. The CDR3 DNA follows: TGTGCCAGCAGCTCCCGGGACGGGACTAGAGAGACCCAGTACTTC. Amino acids: CASSSRDGTRETQYF.

This sequence joins TRBV7-9 and TRBJ2-1; the D gene is possibly TRBD1 (5 bases). Germline lookup yields CDR1 SEHNR and CDR2 FQNEAQ (reference sequence). The CDR3 contains 16 residues. Trimming shortened V by 4 bases and J by 6 bases, and 19 bases separated the two germline ends. The CDR3 here is CASSSLAHGAVNEQFF. The CDR3 DNA sequence: TGTGCCAGCAGCTCCCTTGCCCATGGGGCAGTCAATGAGCAGTTCTTC. The full variable domain, its missing parts supplied by reference TRBV7-9 and TRBJ2-1, is DTGVSQNPRHKITKRGQNVTFRCDPISEHNRLYWYRQTLGQGPEFLTYFQNEAQLEKSRLLSDRFSAERPKGSFSTLEIQRTEQGDSAMYLCASSSLAHGAVNEQFFGPGTRLTVL.

V gene TRBV30 combines with J gene TRBJ1-2; D ambiguous. Trimming left V 2 bases short and J 7 bases short, with 17 bases between. This CDR3 spans 14 amino acids. CDR1 is GTSNPN, CDR2 SVGIG, per germline (reference sequence). This CDR3 is CAWSRGRDWGGYTF. DNA of the CDR3: TGTGCCTGGAGTCGGGGAAGAGATTGGGGTGGCTACACCTTC.